Listed below are T cell receptor beta chains from one sample, sequenced in a study of beta chain features in type 1 diabetes. Profiling relied on immunoSEQ multiplex PCR, and the TCRdb table lists in-frame clones only, not all of them. The repertoire holds under 300,000 clones, with 27% as singletons. The sequencing sample was made of central memory CD4+ T cells from blood. The receptors stem from a man aged 25 to 40 in good health. CDR3s include the opening cysteine and the closing phenylalanine or tryptophan. Fields, in order: J gene, V gene, clone size, CDR3 length, CDR3 protein. The size entry is marked missing in some rows and otherwise reads once, few, many or a size class.

>TRBJ1-5|TRBV6-5|NA|14
CASSTGRHNQPQHF
>TRBJ2-7|TRBV10-3|many|11
CAISLAGEQYF
>TRBJ1-1|TRBV10-3|NA|13
CAISKEVNTEAFF
>TRBJ1-3|TRBV30|NA|16
CAWTESGEPSGNTIYF
>TRBJ2-7|TRBV27|many|12
CASRTGGGEQYF
>TRBJ2-7|TRBV2|NA|13
CASSPDGTGEQYF
>TRBJ2-5|TRBV2|NA|15
CASKKDISGGETQYF
>TRBJ1-2|TRBV19|NA|14
CASSRTGGSYGYTF
>TRBJ2-1|TRBV25-1|NA|14
CASGWSGRKDEQFF
>TRBJ1-2|TRBV7-2|NA|15
CASSHRDSAVGGYTF
>TRBJ2-3|TRBV7-2|NA|14
CASSLLGPVDTQYF
>TRBJ2-1|TRBV12-5|few|14
CASGPGQGKNEQFF
>TRBJ2-7|TRBV28|few|15
CASSFRGSRPYEQYF
>TRBJ2-7|TRBV7-9|NA|13
CASSYRTSYEQYF
>TRBJ2-7|TRBV28|few|14
CASMGQGATYEQYF
>TRBJ2-2|TRBV30|many|12
CAAGTNTGELFF